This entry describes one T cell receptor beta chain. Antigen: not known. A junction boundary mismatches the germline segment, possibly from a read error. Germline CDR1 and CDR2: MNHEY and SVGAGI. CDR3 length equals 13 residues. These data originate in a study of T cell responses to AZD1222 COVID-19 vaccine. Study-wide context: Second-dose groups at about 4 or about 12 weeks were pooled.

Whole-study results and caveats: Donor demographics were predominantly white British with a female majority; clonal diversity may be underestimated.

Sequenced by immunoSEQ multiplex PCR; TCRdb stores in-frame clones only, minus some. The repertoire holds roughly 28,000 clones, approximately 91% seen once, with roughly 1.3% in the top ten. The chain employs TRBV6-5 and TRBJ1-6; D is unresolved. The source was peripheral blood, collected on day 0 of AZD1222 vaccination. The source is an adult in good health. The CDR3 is CAAGRSYNSPLHF. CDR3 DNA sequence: TGCGCCGCCGGCCGGTCCTATAATTCACCCCTCCACTTT.